These T cell receptor beta chains were read from a single sample in a study of Graves' ophthalmopathy and Graves' hyperthyroidism. TCRdb fed the multiplex PCR reads into MiXCR, producing one record per CDR3 protein. The sample lists about 370,000 distinct CDR3 sequences, about 16% occurring once. Sequenced material: peripheral blood. The receptor source for this set is a woman younger than 30 with Graves' ophthalmopathy. Both conserved end residues are part of each CDR3. D genes are given only for firm matches. Expanded clones are given a class, and other clones once, few, many or no size at all.

j_gene,v_gene,d_gene,abundance,CDR3aa,CDR3nt
TRBJ2-7,TRBV6-1,TRBD1,-,CASSRDRARYEQYF,TGTGCCAGCAGTAGGGACAGAGCAAGATACGAGCAGTACTTC
TRBJ2-5,TRBV5-1,TRBD2,-,CASSSHSGRASIETQYF,TGCGCCAGCAGCTCCCATAGCGGGAGGGCCTCTATCGAGACCCAGTACTTC
TRBJ1-5,TRBV6-1,-,-,CASTGGGSRSPQHF,TGTGCCAGCACCGGAGGGGGATCCAGGTCGCCCCAGCATTTT
TRBJ2-7,TRBV12-3/TRBV12-4,TRBD1,many,CASRSGQGNEQYF,TGTGCCAGCAGGAGCGGACAGGGCAACGAGCAGTACTTC
TRBJ2-4,TRBV5-1,-,many,CASSKGQFFSKNIQYF,TGCGCCAGCAGCAAAGGACAGTTCTTCTCCAAAAACATTCAGTACTTC
TRBJ2-5,TRBV25-1,-,many,CASSGWVETQYF,TGTGCCAGCAGTGGGTGGGTAGAGACCCAGTACTTC
TRBJ1-5,TRBV6-2/TRBV6-3,TRBD1,many,CASSPGTGNNQPQHF,TGTGCCAGCAGCCCCGGGACAGGGAACAATCAGCCCCAGCATTTT
TRBJ2-3,TRBV7-2,-,-,CASSLGVTIYTDTQYF,TGTGCCAGCAGCTTAGGGGTAACTATTTACACAGATACGCAGTATTTT
TRBJ2-7,TRBV2,TRBD2,many,CAASGRATYEQYF,TGTGCCGCTAGCGGGAGGGCAACCTACGAGCAGTACTTC
TRBJ2-2,TRBV28,-,many,CASSLLGRTPSNTGELFF,TGTGCCAGCAGTTTATTGGGTAGGACACCCTCGAACACCGGGGAGCTGTTTTTT
TRBJ1-1,TRBV19,-,many,CASTLRGANTEAFF,TGTGCCAGTACCTTAAGGGGGGCGAACACTGAAGCTTTCTTT
TRBJ1-6,TRBV4-3,TRBD1,many,CASSQTGTGGSPLHF,TGCGCCAGCAGCCAGACCGGGACAGGGGGTTCACCCCTCCACTTT
TRBJ1-2,TRBV27,TRBD1,many,CASSSGTGDPNYGYTF,TGTGCCAGCAGTTCAGGGACAGGGGACCCAAACTATGGCTACACCTTC
TRBJ1-1,TRBV20-1,-,many,CSAITGMNTEAFF,TGCAGTGCAATAACAGGGATGAACACTGAAGCTTTCTTT
TRBJ1-1,TRBV6-5,-,-,CASSYLFSDKHIAFF,TGTGCCAGCAGTTACCTATTCTCGGACAAGCATATAGCTTTCTTT
TRBJ1-6,TRBV6-5,-,many,CASRGTGLNSPLHF,TGTGCCAGCAGAGGCACAGGCCTAAATTCACCCCTCCACTTT
TRBJ2-7,TRBV6-5,TRBD2,many,CASSLRTSGEPYEQYF,TGTGCCAGCAGTCTCCGGACTAGCGGGGAACCCTACGAGCAGTACTTC
TRBJ2-7,TRBV12-3/TRBV12-4,TRBD2,few,CASSSSSGRGYEQYF,TGTGCCAGCAGTTCCTCTAGCGGGAGGGGCTACGAGCAGTACTTC
TRBJ2-5,TRBV14,-,many,CASAPQETQYF,TGTGCCAGCGCTCCTCAAGAGACCCAGTACTTC
TRBJ2-2,TRBV11-2,-,many,CASSRPQGGTGELFF,TGTGCCAGCAGCAGACCTCAAGGGGGCACCGGGGAGCTGTTTTTT
TRBJ1-6,TRBV7-2,-,many,CASSLLGRVNSPLHF,TGTGCCAGCAGCTTACTGGGCAGGGTAAATTCACCCCTCCACTTT
TRBJ1-2,TRBV3-1,-,many,CASSSGPLLYGYTF,TGTGCCAGCAGTTCCGGGCCACTACTCTATGGCTACACCTTC
TRBJ2-5,TRBV7-9,TRBD1,many,CASSLVPTGPQETQYF,TGTGCCAGCAGCTTAGTCCCGACAGGGCCTCAAGAGACCCAGTACTTC
TRBJ1-5,TRBV6-2/TRBV6-3,-,many,CASSWALGPPGNQPQHF,TGTGCCAGCAGTTGGGCCCTAGGGCCCCCGGGCAATCAGCCCCAGCATTTT